This T cell receptor (beta chain) was sequenced in a study of cytomegalovirus exposure and HLA in healthy donors. Study results and limitations: The study designated over 150 TCR beta chains cytomegalovirus-associated.

An approximately 120-subject validation cohort, separate from the 666-subject first cohort, supplied the donors. For this clone: The antigen is unknown.

Germline values: CDR1 MNHEY, CDR2 SMNVEV (reference sequence). The CDR3 is 16 amino acids. Trimming took off 5 bases at V and 4 bases at J, with 20 bases between the two ends. Produced via immunoSEQ multiplex PCR; TCRdb's table is partial and in-frame only. Among fewer than 350,000 clones listed, roughly 90% were seen once. The sequence was collected from a woman between 18 and 29 years old in good health and CMV-seronegative. The genes are TRBV27 and TRBJ1-2, with a weak D call TRBD1 (6 bases). Sequencing input: PBMCs. Here the CDR3 DNA reads TGTGCCAGCAGTGAATCAACAGGGATCCTACCCTATGGCTACACCTTC. Encoded protein: CASSESTGILPYGYTF.